This TCR beta chain comes out of a study of blood T cell repertoires in COVID-19. Study-wide background: The United States, Italy and Spain provided the acute and convalescent COVID-19 samples. T cells, B-cell-depleted T cells, or PBMCs supplied cDNA or gDNA.

How the authors handled the data: Nucleated cell counts were estimated from reference gene primer amplification. Here immunoSEQ multiplex PCR was the method, and the copy in TCRdb shows in-frame clones only, minus some. V, J and clone size were drawn from that table, and D and trimming were deduced from the DNA. The top ten hold over 25% of the sample, which has some 13,000 clones, about 93% seen once. The length of the CDR3 is 16 residues. With V trimmed by 3 bases and J by 2 bases, 3 bases remained unmatched. Per the germline V gene, CDR1 is SGHTA and CDR2 is FQGNSA. The sequenced material came from peripheral blood. This receptor was identified in a woman aged 70 to 79 with active COVID-19. The chain uses TRBV7-2 and TRBJ2-5; 13 bases line up with TRBD2. CDR3 sequence (DNA): TGTGCCAGCAGCTTGGGGACTAGCGGGAAACAAGAGACCCAGTACTTC. Protein product: CASSLGTSGKQETQYF.